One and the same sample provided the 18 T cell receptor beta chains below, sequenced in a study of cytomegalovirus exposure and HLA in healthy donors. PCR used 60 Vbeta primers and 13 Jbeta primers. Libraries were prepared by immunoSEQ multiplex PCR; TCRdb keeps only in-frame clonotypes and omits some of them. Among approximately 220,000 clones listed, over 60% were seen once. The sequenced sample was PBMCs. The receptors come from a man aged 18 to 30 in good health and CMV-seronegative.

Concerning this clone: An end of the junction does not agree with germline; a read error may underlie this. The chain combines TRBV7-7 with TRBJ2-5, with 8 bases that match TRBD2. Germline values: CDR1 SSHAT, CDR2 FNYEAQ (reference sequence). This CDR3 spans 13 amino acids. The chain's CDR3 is CASSPAGEETQYF. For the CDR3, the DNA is TGTGCTAGCAGCCCAGCGGGGGAAGAGACCCAGTACTTC.

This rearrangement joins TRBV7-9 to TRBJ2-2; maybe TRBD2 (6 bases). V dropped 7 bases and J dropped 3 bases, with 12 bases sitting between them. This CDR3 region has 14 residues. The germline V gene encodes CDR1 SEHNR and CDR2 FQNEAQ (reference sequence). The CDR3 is CASNEEGYTGELFF. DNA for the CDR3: TGTGCCAGCAACGAGGAGGGGTACACCGGGGAGCTGTTTTTT.

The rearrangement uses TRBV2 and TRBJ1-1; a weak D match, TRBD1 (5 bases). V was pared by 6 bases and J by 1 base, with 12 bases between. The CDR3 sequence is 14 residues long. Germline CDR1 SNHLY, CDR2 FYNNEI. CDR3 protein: CASSLGGGNTEAFF. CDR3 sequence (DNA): TGTGCCAGCAGCCTGGGGGGTGGGAACACTGAAGCTTTCTTT. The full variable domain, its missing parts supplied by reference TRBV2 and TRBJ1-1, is EPEVTQTPSHQVTQMGQEVILRCVPISNHLYFYWYRQILGQKVEFLVSFYNNEISEKSEIFDDQFSVERPDGSNFTLKIRSTKLEDSAMYFCASSLGGGNTEAFFGQGTRLTVV.

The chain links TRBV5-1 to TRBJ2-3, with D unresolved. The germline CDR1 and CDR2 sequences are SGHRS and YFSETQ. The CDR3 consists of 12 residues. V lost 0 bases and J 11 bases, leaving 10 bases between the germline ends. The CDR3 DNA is TGCGCCAGCAGCTTGGCAGGCTCCGGGCAGTATTTT. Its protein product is CASSLAGSGQYF.

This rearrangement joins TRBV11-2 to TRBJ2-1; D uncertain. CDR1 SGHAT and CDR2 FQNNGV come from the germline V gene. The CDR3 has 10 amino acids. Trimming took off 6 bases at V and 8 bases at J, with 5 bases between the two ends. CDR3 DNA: TGTGCCAGCAGTCGGGATGAGCAGTTCTTC. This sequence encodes CASSRDEQFF.

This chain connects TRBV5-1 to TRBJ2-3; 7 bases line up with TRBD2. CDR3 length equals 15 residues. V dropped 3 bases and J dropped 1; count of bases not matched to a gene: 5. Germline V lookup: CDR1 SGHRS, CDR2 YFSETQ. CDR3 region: CASSYLAEGTDTQYF. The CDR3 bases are TGCGCCAGCAGCTACCTAGCGGAAGGCACAGATACGCAGTATTTT. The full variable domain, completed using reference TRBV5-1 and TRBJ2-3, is KAGVTQTPRYLIKTRGQQVTLSCSPISGHRSVSWYQQTPGQGLQFLFEYFSETQRNKGNFPGRFSGRQFSNSRSEMNVSTLELGDSALYLCASSYLAEGTDTQYFGPGTRLTVL.

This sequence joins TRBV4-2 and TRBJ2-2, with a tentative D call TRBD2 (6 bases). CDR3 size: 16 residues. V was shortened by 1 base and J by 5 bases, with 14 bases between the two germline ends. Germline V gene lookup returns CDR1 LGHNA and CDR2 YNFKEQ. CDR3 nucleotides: TGTGCCAGCAGCCAAGCGTCTAGCGTACAAACCGGGGAGCTGTTTTTT. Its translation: CASSQASSVQTGELFF.

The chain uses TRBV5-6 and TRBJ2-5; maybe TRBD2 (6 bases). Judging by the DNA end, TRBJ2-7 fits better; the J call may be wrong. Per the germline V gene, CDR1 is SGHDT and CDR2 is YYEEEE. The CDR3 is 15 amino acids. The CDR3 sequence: CASSSNLASSYEQYF. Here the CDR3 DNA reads TGTGCCAGCAGCTCCAACCTAGCGAGCTCCTACGAGCAGTACTTC.

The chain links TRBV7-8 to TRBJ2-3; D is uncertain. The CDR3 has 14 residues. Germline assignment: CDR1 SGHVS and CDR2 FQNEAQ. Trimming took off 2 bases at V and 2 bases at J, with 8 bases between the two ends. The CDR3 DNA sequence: TGTGCCAGCAGCTTAATATCTAACACAGATACGCAGTATTTT. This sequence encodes CASSLISNTDTQYF.

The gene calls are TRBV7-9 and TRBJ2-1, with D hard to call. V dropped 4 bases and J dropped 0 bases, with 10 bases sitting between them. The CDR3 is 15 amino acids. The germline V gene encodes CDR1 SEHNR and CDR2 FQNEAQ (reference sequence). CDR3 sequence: CASSSVRSSYNEQFF. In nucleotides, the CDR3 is TGTGCCAGCAGCTCAGTGAGGTCCTCCTACAATGAGCAGTTCTTC.

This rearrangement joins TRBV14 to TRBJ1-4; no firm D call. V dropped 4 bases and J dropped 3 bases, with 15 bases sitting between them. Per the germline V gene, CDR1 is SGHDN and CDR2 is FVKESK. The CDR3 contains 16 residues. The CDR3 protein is CASSPLKPSANEKLFF. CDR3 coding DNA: TGTGCCAGCAGCCCGTTGAAACCTTCGGCTAATGAAAAACTGTTTTTT.

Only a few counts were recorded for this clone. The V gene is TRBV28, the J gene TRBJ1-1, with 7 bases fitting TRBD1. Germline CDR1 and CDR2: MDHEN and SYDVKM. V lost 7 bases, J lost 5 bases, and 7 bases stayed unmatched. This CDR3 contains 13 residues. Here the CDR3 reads CASTPGGITEAFF. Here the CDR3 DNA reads TGTGCCAGCACCCCAGGGGGTATAACTGAAGCTTTCTTT.

DNA of the CDR3: TGTGCCAGCAGCTTCGAGACAGTTATGAACACTGAAGCTTTCTTT. This encodes CASSFETVMNTEAFF. The V gene is TRBV7-9, the J gene TRBJ1-1, with D possibly matching TRBD1 (5 bases). The V and J ends lost 3 bases and 0 bases respectively, with 11 bases between them. Per the germline V gene, CDR1 is SEHNR and CDR2 is FQNEAQ (reference sequence). CDR3 length: 15 residues.

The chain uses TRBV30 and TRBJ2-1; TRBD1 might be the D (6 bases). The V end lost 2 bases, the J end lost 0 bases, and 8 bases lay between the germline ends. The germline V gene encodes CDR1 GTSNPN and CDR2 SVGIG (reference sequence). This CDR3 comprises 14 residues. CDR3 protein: CAWSLGASYNEQFF. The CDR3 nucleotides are TGTGCCTGGAGTTTGGGGGCCTCCTACAATGAGCAGTTCTTC. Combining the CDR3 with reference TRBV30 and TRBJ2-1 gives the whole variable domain SQTIHQWPATLVQPVGSPLSLECTVEGTSNPNLYWYRQAAGRGLQLLFYSVGIGQISSEVPQNLSASRPQDRQFILSSKKLLLSDSGFYLCAWSLGASYNEQFFGPGTRLTVL.

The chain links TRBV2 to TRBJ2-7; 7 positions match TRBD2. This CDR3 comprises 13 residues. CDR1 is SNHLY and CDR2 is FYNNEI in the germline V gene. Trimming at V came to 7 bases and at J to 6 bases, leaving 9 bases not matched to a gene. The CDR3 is CASKSGGFAEQYF. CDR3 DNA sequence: TGTGCCAGCAAGTCGGGAGGTTTCGCCGAGCAGTACTTC.

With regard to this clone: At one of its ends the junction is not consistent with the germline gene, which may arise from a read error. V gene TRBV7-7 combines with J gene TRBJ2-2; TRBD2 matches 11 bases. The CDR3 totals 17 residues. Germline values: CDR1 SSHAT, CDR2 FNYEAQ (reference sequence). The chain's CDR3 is CASSLNRLAGRTGELFF. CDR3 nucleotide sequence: TGTGCTAGCAGCTTAAATCGACTAGCGGGACGGACCGGGGAGCTGTTTTTT.

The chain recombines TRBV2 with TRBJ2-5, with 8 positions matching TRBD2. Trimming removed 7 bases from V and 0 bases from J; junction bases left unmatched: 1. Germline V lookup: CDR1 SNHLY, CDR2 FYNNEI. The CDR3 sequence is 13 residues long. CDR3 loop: CASTGLDQETQYF. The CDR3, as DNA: TGTGCCAGCACGGGACTAGACCAAGAGACCCAGTACTTC. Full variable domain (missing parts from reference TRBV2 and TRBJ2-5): EPEVTQTPSHQVTQMGQEVILRCVPISNHLYFYWYRQILGQKVEFLVSFYNNEISEKSEIFDDQFSVERPDGSNFTLKIRSTKLEDSAMYFCASTGLDQETQYFGPGTRLLVL.

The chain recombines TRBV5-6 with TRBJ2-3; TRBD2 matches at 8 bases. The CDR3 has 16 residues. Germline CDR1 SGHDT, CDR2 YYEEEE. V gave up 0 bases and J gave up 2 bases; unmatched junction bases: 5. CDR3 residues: CASSLGSGTSTDTQYF. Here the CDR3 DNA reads TGTGCCAGCAGCTTGGGTAGCGGGACTTCCACAGATACGCAGTATTTT.